This T cell receptor (beta chain) was identified during a study of T cells after yellow fever vaccination. Study results and caveats: Sorted repertoires could include abundant contaminating clonotypes from bulk cells. The CD4 and CD8 compartments had a small share of their clonotypes in common.

TCRdb redid the calling of the 5' RACE reads with MiXCR, one entry per CDR3 protein. The sample contains some 320,000 distinct CDR3 sequences, approximately 4% of which appear only once. Germline-derived CDR1 and CDR2 are SGHTA and FQGNSA. There are 11 residues in the CDR3. This clonotype was counted ten times or more. The target antigen is unknown. The source material was PBMCs, sampled 15 days after the yellow fever booster vaccination. This clonotype originated in a man younger than 30 who received the YFV17D yellow fever vaccine. This sequence joins TRBV7-2 and TRBJ2-4, with D possibly being TRBD2 (6 bases). The CDR3 nucleotides read TGTGCGGGAGGCGGGGTGAACATTCAGTACTTC. It translates to CAGGGVNIQYF. Supplemented by reference TRBV7-2 and TRBJ2-4, the full variable domain reads GAGVSQSPSNKVTEKGKDVELRCDPISGHTALYWYRQSLGQGLEFLIYFQGNSAPDKSGLPSDRFSAERTGGSVSTLTIQRTQQEDSAVYLCAGGGVNIQYFGAGTRLSVL.